This is a list of T cell receptor beta chains from one sample in a study of shared clonotypes between healthy human individuals. TCRdb's table, derived via immunoSEQ multiplex PCR, lists solely in-frame clones and lacks some. The sample records 2 million to 2.5 million clones, roughly 92% being singletons. Sequenced sample: naive CD4+ T cells from PBMCs. The receptors shown here come from a man between 18 and 29 years old in good health. Some clones in this sample may be carry-over from other donors' samples. Both conserved end residues are part of each CDR3. A D gene is named only where the DNA matches it firmly. For some rows the clone size is stated as once, few or many, or as a class when expanded; others skip it.

d_gene | abundance | j_gene | v_gene | CDR3aa | CDR3nt
TRBD2 | NA | TRBJ2-7 | TRBV5-1 | CASSLVAGGSGEQYF | TGCGCCAGCAGCTTGGTAGCGGGAGGGTCCGGGGAGCAGTACTTC
NA | NA | TRBJ1-3 | TRBV5-5 | CASSPQASGNTIYF | TGTGCCAGCAGCCCACAGGCCTCTGGAAACACCATATATTTT
TRBD2 | NA | TRBJ2-1 | TRBV9 | CASSPGAGGNFNEQFF | TGTGCCAGCAGCCCGGGAGCGGGAGGGAATTTCAATGAGCAGTTCTTC
TRBD1 | NA | TRBJ1-3 | TRBV7-9 | CASSFPTGEENTIYF | TGTGCCAGCAGCTTTCCGACAGGGGAGGAAAACACCATATATTTT
NA | NA | TRBJ2-7 | TRBV5-6 | CASSFWQGGGEQYF | TGTGCCAGCAGCTTTTGGCAGGGAGGAGGCGAGCAGTACTTC
NA | NA | TRBJ2-5 | TRBV15 | CATSRDPRETQYF | TGTGCCACCAGCAGAGATCCGCGAGAGACCCAGTACTTC
TRBD1 | once | TRBJ2-5 | TRBV9 | CASSVAVGQGGETQYF | TGTGCCAGCAGCGTAGCGGTGGGACAGGGGGGAGAGACCCAGTACTTC
NA | NA | TRBJ1-2 | TRBV6-1 | CASSSGALGRGYTF | TGTGCCAGCAGTTCAGGGGCGCTCGGAAGAGGCTACACCTTC
NA | NA | TRBJ1-1 | TRBV4-1 | CASSQVLNTEAFF | TGCGCCAGCAGCCAGGTCTTGAACACTGAAGCTTTCTTT
TRBD1 | NA | TRBJ2-2 | TRBV14 | CASSSRTGRNTGELFF | TGTGCCAGCAGCTCCAGGACAGGCAGGAACACCGGGGAGCTGTTTTTT
NA | NA | TRBJ1-1 | TRBV19 | CASSIWGRTTEAFF | TGTGCCAGTAGTATTTGGGGCAGGACCACTGAAGCTTTCTTT
TRBD1 | NA | TRBJ1-2 | TRBV7-8 | CASSKGATNYGYTF | TGTGCCAGCAGCAAGGGGGCAACTAACTATGGCTACACCTTC
TRBD1 | NA | TRBJ2-7 | TRBV11-2 | CASSLWDRTYEQYF | TGTGCCAGCAGCTTATGGGACAGGACCTACGAGCAGTACTTC
NA | NA | TRBJ2-2 | TRBV15 | CATQGVGELFF | TGTGCCACCCAGGGAGTCGGGGAGCTGTTTTTT
NA | NA | TRBJ1-5 | TRBV6-1 | CASSDHRLGSNQPQHF | TGTGCCAGCAGTGACCACAGGCTTGGGAGCAATCAGCCCCAGCATTTT
TRBD2 | NA | TRBJ2-7 | TRBV13 | CASSSQDGGRGGSRYEQYF | TGTGCCAGCAGCTCACAAGACGGGGGACGAGGCGGGAGCAGGTACGAGCAGTACTTC
NA | NA | TRBJ2-5 | TRBV5-1 | CASSSNPKETQYF | TGCGCCAGCAGCTCAAACCCAAAAGAGACCCAGTACTTC
NA | NA | TRBJ2-4 | TRBV5-4 | CASSLGPTGAKNIQYF | TGTGCCAGCAGCTTAGGACCCACAGGGGCCAAAAACATTCAGTACTTC
TRBD2 | NA | TRBJ2-1 | TRBV30 | CAWNREGGEQFF | TGTGCCTGGAATCGGGAGGGCGGTGAGCAGTTCTTC
TRBD1 | NA | TRBJ1-5 | TRBV19 | CASSPQTGGRRNQPQHF | TGTGCCAGTAGTCCTCAGACAGGGGGCAGAAGGAATCAGCCCCAGCATTTT
NA | NA | TRBJ2-6 | TRBV30 | CAWTGVSGANVLTF | TGTGCCTGGACTGGGGTTTCTGGGGCCAACGTCCTGACTTTC
NA | NA | TRBJ2-5 | TRBV5-6 | CASSLGPQMETQYF | TGTGCCAGCAGCTTGGGACCTCAGATGGAGACCCAGTACTTC
NA | NA | TRBJ1-4 | TRBV6-1 | CASSEVGGVGVLFF | TGTGCCAGCAGTGAAGTAGGGGGGGTTGGGGTACTGTTTTTT
NA | NA | TRBJ2-3 | TRBV5-1 | CASSLDALDTQYF | TGCGCCAGCAGCTTGGACGCCTTGGATACGCAGTATTTT
NA | NA | TRBJ2-7 | TRBV30 | CAWSNRLSVYEQYF | TGTGCCTGGAGTAACCGGCTATCGGTCTACGAGCAGTACTTC
NA | NA | TRBJ1-2 | TRBV6-1 | CASSEGGKDYGYTF | TGTGCCAGCAGTGAAGGGGGGAAGGACTATGGCTACACCTTC
NA | NA | TRBJ2-7 | TRBV6-1 | CASFRGATWVDEQYF | TGTGCCAGCTTCCGCGGGGCCACCTGGGTCGACGAGCAGTACTTC
TRBD1 | NA | TRBJ1-3 | TRBV2 | CASSEVGPGQGAVSGNTIYF | TGTGCCAGCAGTGAGGTGGGCCCGGGACAGGGAGCCGTCTCTGGAAACACCATATATTTT
NA | NA | TRBJ2-3 | TRBV9 | CASSVGSGGDTQYF | TGTGCCAGCAGCGTAGGGTCCGGAGGAGATACGCAGTATTTT
NA | NA | TRBJ2-7 | TRBV6-5 | CASSLTGNEQYF | TGTGCCAGCAGCTTAACAGGGAACGAGCAGTACTTC
TRBD2 | NA | TRBJ2-3 | TRBV11-2 | CASSWTSGRDTQYF | TGTGCCAGCAGCTGGACTAGCGGGAGAGATACGCAGTATTTT
NA | NA | TRBJ1-5 | TRBV6-5 | CASTMGPYSNQPQHF | TGTGCCAGCACCATGGGGCCTTATAGCAATCAGCCCCAGCATTTT
NA | NA | TRBJ2-3 | TRBV10-2 | CASSDPNRYTQYF | TGCGCCAGCAGTGACCCCAACAGATATACGCAGTATTTT
NA | NA | TRBJ2-1 | TRBV9 | CASSVVGDPTYNEQFF | TGTGCCAGCAGCGTAGTCGGCGATCCCACCTACAATGAGCAGTTCTTC
NA | NA | TRBJ2-7 | TRBV6-5 | CASSNNYEQYF | TGTGCCAGCAGTAATAACTACGAGCAGTACTTC
NA | NA | TRBJ1-6 | TRBV7-9 | CASSNDPSGSPLHF | TGTGCCAGCAGCAACGACCCTTCGGGTTCACCCCTCCACTTT
NA | few | TRBJ2-7 | TRBV27 | CASRGQSHEQYF | TGTGCCAGCAGAGGACAGAGCCACGAGCAGTACTTC
TRBD1 | NA | TRBJ2-2 | TRBV10-3 | CAISESRQGAGGELFF | TGTGCCATCAGTGAGTCGAGACAGGGGGCCGGCGGGGAGCTGTTTTTT
NA | NA | TRBJ1-3 | TRBV27 | CASSSSTGAGNTIYF | TGTGCCAGCAGTTCCTCCACGGGGGCTGGAAACACCATATATTTT
NA | once | TRBJ2-4 | TRBV7-3 | CASSLSPGDMDIQYF | TGTGCCAGCAGCCTATCTCCGGGGGACATGGACATTCAGTACTTC
NA | NA | TRBJ2-2 | TRBV28 | CASSLLNTGELFF | TGTGCCAGCAGCCTACTAAACACCGGGGAGCTGTTTTTT
TRBD1 | NA | TRBJ2-6 | TRBV6-1 | CASSERDRVEPGANVLTF | TGTGCCAGCAGTGAACGGGACAGGGTAGAGCCCGGGGCCAACGTCCTGACTTTC
TRBD1 | NA | TRBJ1-4 | TRBV20-1 | CSATGVEKLFF | TGCAGTGCGACAGGGGTCGAAAAACTGTTTTTT
NA | NA | TRBJ1-2 | TRBV19 | CASSIRRYGYTF | TGTGCCAGTAGTATAAGAAGGTATGGCTACACCTTC